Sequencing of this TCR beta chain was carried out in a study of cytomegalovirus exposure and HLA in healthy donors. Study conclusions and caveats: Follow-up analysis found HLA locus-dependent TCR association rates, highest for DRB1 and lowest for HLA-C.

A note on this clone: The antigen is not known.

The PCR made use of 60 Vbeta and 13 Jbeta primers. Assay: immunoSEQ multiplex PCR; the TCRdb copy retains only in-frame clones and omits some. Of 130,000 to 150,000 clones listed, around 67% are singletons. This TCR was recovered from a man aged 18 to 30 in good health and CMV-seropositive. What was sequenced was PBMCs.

This chain's CDR3 is CASSPRETQYF. CDR3 DNA: TGTGCCAGCAGCCCCAGAGAGACCCAGTACTTC. V is TRBV7-2 and J is TRBJ2-5; D remains ambiguous. The CDR3 runs to 11 residues. The germline V gene encodes CDR1 SGHTA and CDR2 FQGNSA. The V and J ends lost 5 bases and 4 bases respectively, with 5 bases between them.